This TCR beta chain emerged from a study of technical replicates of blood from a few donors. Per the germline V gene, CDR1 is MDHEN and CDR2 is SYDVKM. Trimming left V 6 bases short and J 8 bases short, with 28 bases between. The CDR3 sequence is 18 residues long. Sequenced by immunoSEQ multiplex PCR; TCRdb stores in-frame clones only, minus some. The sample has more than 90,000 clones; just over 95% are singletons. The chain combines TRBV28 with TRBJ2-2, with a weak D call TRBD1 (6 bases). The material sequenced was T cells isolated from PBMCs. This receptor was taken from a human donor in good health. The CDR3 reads CASSWAGLSGTMGGELFF. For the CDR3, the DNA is TGTGCCAGCAGCTGGGCCGGACTGTCCGGGACAATGGGAGGGGAGCTGTTTTTT.